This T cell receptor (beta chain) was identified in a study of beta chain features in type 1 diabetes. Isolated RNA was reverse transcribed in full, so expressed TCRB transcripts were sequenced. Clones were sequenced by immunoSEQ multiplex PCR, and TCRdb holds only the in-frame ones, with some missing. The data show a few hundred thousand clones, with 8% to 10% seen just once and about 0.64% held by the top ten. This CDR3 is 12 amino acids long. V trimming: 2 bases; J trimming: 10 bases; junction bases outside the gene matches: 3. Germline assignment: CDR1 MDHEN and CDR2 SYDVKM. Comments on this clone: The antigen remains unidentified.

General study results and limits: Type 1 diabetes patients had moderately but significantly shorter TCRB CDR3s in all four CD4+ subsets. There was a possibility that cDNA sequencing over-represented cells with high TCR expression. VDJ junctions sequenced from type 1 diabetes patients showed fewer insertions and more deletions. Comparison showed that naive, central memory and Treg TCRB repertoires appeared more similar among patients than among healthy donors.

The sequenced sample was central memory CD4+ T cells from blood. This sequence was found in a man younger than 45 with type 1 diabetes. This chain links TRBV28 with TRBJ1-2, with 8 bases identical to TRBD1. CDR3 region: CASSLPQGDYTF. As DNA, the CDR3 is TGTGCCAGCAGTTTACCACAGGGGGACTACACCTTC.